Following are 23 T cell receptor beta chains from one sample sequenced in a study of T cells in Graves' hyperthyroidism and ophthalmopathy. Regions amplified from RNA transcripts were the TCR beta CDR3 regions. A first-round RT-PCR of the TCR CDR3 used the HTBI primer set. In TCRdb, the multiplex PCR reads were re-called with MiXCR into one record per CDR3 protein. This table has about 700,000 distinct CDR3 sequences, 12% to 15% appearing once. Sequencing used blood. These receptors were collected from a woman in her late teens or twenties with Graves' hyperthyroidism.

This clonotype was counted many times. V usage is TRBV2 and J usage is TRBJ2-7; D unresolved. CDR1 is SNHLY and CDR2 is FYNNEI in the germline V gene. The CDR3 spans 11 residues. V was trimmed by 2 bases and J by 5 bases, leaving 4 bases between them. CDR3 in amino acids: CASSELDEQYF. The CDR3 bases are TGTGCCAGCAGTGAATTGGACGAGCAGTACTTC.

This clonotype has a count of ten or more. Relative to the germline gene, one junction end is altered; a read error may explain this. This chain uses TRBV7-9 with TRBJ2-3, with D possibly being TRBD1 or TRBD2 (5 bases each). This CDR3 is built from 18 residues. Germline CDR1 is SEHNR and CDR2 is FQNEAQ (reference sequence). The CDR3, as DNA: TGTGCCAGCAGGTTAGCCGGGGCCACCGAGCCCGGCACAGATACGCAGTATTTT. Protein sequence: CASRLAGATEPGTDTQYF.

This chain uses TRBV24-1 with TRBJ2-5, with TRBD1 matching over 11 bases. Germline V lookup: CDR1 KGHDR, CDR2 SFDVKD. V lost 5 bases and J lost 9; bases outside the gene matches: 7. The CDR3 contains 14 residues. CDR3 nucleotides: TGTGCCACCAGTGTCGGGACAGGGGGGGGGCCCCAGTACTTC. It is translated as CATSVGTGGGPQYF.

J is TRBJ2-7 and V is TRBV18; 11 bases agree with TRBD2. The CDR3 sequence is 17 residues long. The V gene's germline CDR1 is KGHSH and CDR2 LQKENI. V dropped 3 bases and J dropped 0; count of bases not matched to a gene: 7. The DNA of the CDR3 is TGTGCCAGCTCACCGACTGCGACTAGCGGGACCTCCTACGAGCAGTACTTC. Its translation: CASSPTATSGTSYEQYF.

This clonotype was observed a handful of times. The rearrangement links TRBV24-1 to TRBJ2-5; possible D gene TRBD1, 5 bases. Trimming took 4 bases from V and 5 from J, leaving 13 bases between them. The length of the CDR3 is 14 residues. Germline V gene sequence: CDR1 KGHDR, CDR2 SFDVKD. The CDR3 spells CATSDQGEKETQYF. DNA for the CDR3: TGTGCCACCAGTGACCAGGGTGAAAAGGAGACCCAGTACTTC.

The table lists this clonotype with a few counts. The chain uses TRBV4-1 and TRBJ2-3; TRBD1 agrees at 9 bases. The junction had 10 bases not matched to a gene; V was cut back by 1 base and J by 5 bases. From germline, CDR1 is MGHRA and CDR2 YSYEKL. This CDR3 has 17 residues. As DNA, the CDR3 is TGCGCCAGCAGCCAAGGCCCCGGGACAGGGCGTAGAGATACGCAGTATTTT. Translation gives CASSQGPGTGRRDTQYF.

The chain recombines TRBV10-3 with TRBJ2-7, with TRBD2 identical over 8 bases. Unmatched junction bases numbered 11, after V lost 10 bases and J lost 6 bases. Germline CDR1 is ENHRY and CDR2 is SYGVKD. The CDR3 loop spans 13 amino acids. CDR3 residues: CATNPGLVSEQYF. The CDR3 DNA reads TGTGCCACGAATCCGGGACTAGTTAGCGAGCAGTACTTC.

There are many counts of this clonotype. V is TRBV20-1 and J is TRBJ2-1, with 7 bases lining up with TRBD1. Germline V gives CDR1 DFQATT, CDR2 SNEGSKA (reference sequence). V gave up 5 bases and J gave up 7 bases; unmatched junction bases: 11. This CDR3 has 14 residues. CDR3 amino acids: CSAGFRQGMNEQFF. In nucleotides, the CDR3 is TGCAGTGCTGGCTTCAGACAGGGAATGAATGAGCAGTTCTTC.

This clonotype was observed a few times. The genes are TRBV11-2 and TRBJ2-5; no reliable D call. Germline loops: CDR1 SGHAT, CDR2 FQNNGV. V was cut by 4 bases and J by 0 bases, with 6 bases left in between. The CDR3 is 13 residues long. The DNA for the CDR3 is TGTGCCAGCAGCTGGATCGACCAAGAGACCCAGTACTTC. Translation: CASSWIDQETQYF.

This chain links TRBV30 with TRBJ1-2; D call uncertain. CDR3 length: 11 amino acids. Germline CDR1 GTSNPN, CDR2 SVGIG (reference sequence). This CDR3 is CARGPLYGYTF. As DNA, the CDR3 is TGTGCGCGCGGGCCCCTCTATGGCTACACCTTC.

In nucleotides, the CDR3 is TGCAGTGCCACTGGGAGCTCCTACGAGCAGTACTTC. This codes for CSATGSSYEQYF. This chain joins TRBV20-1 and TRBJ2-7; D is possibly TRBD2 (5 bases). V was shortened by 6 bases and J by 0 bases, with 9 bases between the two germline ends. Germline CDR1 is DFQATT and CDR2 is SNEGSKA (reference sequence). This CDR3 spans 12 amino acids.

This clonotype was seen a few times. The chain combines TRBV2 with TRBJ2-5; TRBD1 matches at 9 bases. V was clipped by 7 bases and J by 1 base; unmatched bases: 4. CDR1 and CDR2 from the germline V gene are SNHLY and FYNNEI. CDR3 length: 14 amino acids. CDR3 residues: CASTWDRAQETQYF. CDR3 DNA sequence: TGTGCCAGCACTTGGGACAGGGCCCAAGAGACCCAGTACTTC.

This chain links TRBV28 with TRBJ2-5; 8 bases agree with TRBD1. This CDR3 has 13 amino acids. The V segment lost 10 bases and the J segment 1 base; nucleotides outside the gene matches: 5. Germline CDR1 is MDHEN and CDR2 is SYDVKM. CDR3 in amino acids: CATRDRIQETQYF. CDR3 nucleotide sequence: TGTGCCACCAGGGACAGGATCCAAGAGACCCAGTACTTC. The whole variable domain, filled in from reference TRBV28 and TRBJ2-5, reads DVKVTQSSRYLVKRTGEKVFLECVQDMDHENMFWYRQDPGLGLRLIYFSYDVKMKEKGDIPEGYSVSREKKERFSLILESASTNQTSMYLCATRDRIQETQYFGPGTRLLVL.

This clonotype was observed a few times. This chain uses TRBV29-1 with TRBJ2-1, with TRBD1 identical over 8 bases. The CDR3 runs to 15 residues. Trimming took 6 bases from V and 1 from J; bases not matched to a gene: 8. CDR1 is SQVTM and CDR2 is ANQGSEA in the germline V gene. CDR3 bases: TGCAGCGTACGACCGGGACAGGATTCCTACAATGAGCAGTTCTTC. Translating it yields CSVRPGQDSYNEQFF.

This clonotype was found a few times. V gene TRBV10-3 combines with J gene TRBJ1-1; TRBD1 might be the D (5 bases). The V gene lost 10 bases and the J gene lost 4 bases, with 22 bases spanning the gap. The CDR3 consists of 15 residues. Germline assignment: CDR1 ENHRY and CDR2 SYGVKD. CDR3 in DNA: TGTGCCAGGGGACGCCACGGTTGGCCGAGCACTGAAGCTTTCTTT. It encodes CARGRHGWPSTEAFF.

Many counts were recorded for this clonotype. The V and J genes are TRBV30 and TRBJ2-1; 10 bases map to TRBD2. The CDR3 sequence is 14 residues long. Germline lookup yields CDR1 GTSNPN and CDR2 SVGIG (reference sequence). J was trimmed by 3 bases and V by 3 bases; bases with no gene match: 2. The CDR3 spells CAWRIAGGYNEQFF. The DNA for the CDR3 is TGTGCCTGGAGGATAGCGGGAGGCTACAATGAGCAGTTCTTC.

This clonotype was seen more than once but under ten times. The gene calls are TRBV5-6 and TRBJ2-1; 9 nucleotides agree with TRBD2. The CDR3 sequence is 14 residues long. Germline V lookup: CDR1 SGHDT, CDR2 YYEEEE. Germline trimming cut 5 bases from V and 4 bases from J; bases unmatched to any gene: 4. The CDR3 loop reads CASSTSGLYNEQFF. CDR3 nucleotide sequence: TGTGCCAGCAGTACTAGCGGGTTATACAATGAGCAGTTCTTC.

CDR3 residues: CSARDPYATPIQYF. CDR3 sequence (DNA): TGCAGTGCTAGAGACCCGTACGCGACTCCCATTCAGTACTTC. This chain uses TRBV20-1 with TRBJ2-4; D call uncertain. Germline CDR1 and CDR2: DFQATT and SNEGSKA (reference sequence). The CDR3 extends over 14 amino acids. The germline V and J ends were trimmed by 0 bases and 9 bases, with 15 bases remaining between them.

This clonotype was observed at least ten times. The rearrangement uses TRBV20-1 and TRBJ2-1, with 8 bases aligning to TRBD2. Germline CDR1 and CDR2: DFQATT and SNEGSKA (reference sequence). This CDR3 region has 14 residues. Trimming took 4 bases from V and 12 from J; bases not matched to a gene: 14. This chain's CDR3 is CSATRTSSWPAQFF. DNA of the CDR3: TGCAGTGCTACAAGGACTAGCTCCTGGCCGGCGCAGTTCTTC.

This chain connects TRBV4-1 to TRBJ2-3; 8 nucleotides align to TRBD2. V shed 1 base, J shed 1 base, and the junction held 4 bases outside the gene matches. CDR1 is MGHRA and CDR2 is YSYEKL in the germline V gene. The CDR3 totals 16 residues. This CDR3 reads CASSQVAGGRTDTQYF. In DNA form, the CDR3 reads TGCGCCAGCAGCCAAGTTGCGGGAGGTCGCACAGATACGCAGTATTTT.

The chain links TRBV30 to TRBJ2-1; D remains unclear. This CDR3 contains 13 residues. Trimming left V 2 bases short and J 10 bases short, with 15 bases between. Germline values: CDR1 GTSNPN, CDR2 SVGIG (reference sequence). The CDR3 spells CAWSLNPEWEQFF. The CDR3 DNA reads as TGTGCCTGGAGTCTCAACCCGGAGTGGGAGCAGTTCTTC.

This clonotype was seen ten or more times. V gene TRBV6-1 combines with J gene TRBJ1-1, with 9 positions matching TRBD1. V was clipped by 5 bases and J by 4 bases; unmatched bases: 5. Looked up from germline, CDR1 is MNHNS and CDR2 is SASEGT. This CDR3 has 14 amino acids. CDR3 in DNA: TGTGCCAGCAGTTCCCTGACAGGGGGCACTGAAGCTTTCTTT. Amino acids: CASSSLTGGTEAFF.

Only a few counts were recorded for this clonotype. The rearrangement links TRBV28 to TRBJ2-7; maybe TRBD2 (6 bases). Germline V lookup: CDR1 MDHEN, CDR2 SYDVKM. This CDR3 is 15 amino acids long. V dropped 2 bases and J dropped 5 bases, with 16 bases sitting between them. In DNA form, the CDR3 reads TGTGCCAGCAGTTTAGGTACCGGGACTTTCAACGAGCAGTACTTC. Translated: CASSLGTGTFNEQYF.